This T cell receptor (beta chain) is from a study of CD8 T cells in ankylosing spondylitis. TCRdb reprocessed the 5' RACE reads with MiXCR, giving one entry per CDR3 protein. The sample carries approximately 220,000 distinct CDR3 sequences, roughly a tenth recorded once. This CDR3 has 17 residues. V dropped 5 bases and J dropped 4; count of bases not matched to a gene: 12. The chain combines TRBV12-3 or TRBV12-4 with TRBJ1-4; 8 positions match TRBD1. Sequencing was done on a sample of blood, either unsorted or a sorted T cell fraction (not recorded which). The TCR comes from a male donor with ankylosing spondylitis or in good health (not recorded which). Written as DNA, the CDR3 is TGTGCCAGCAGTCATAAGGGACAGGAGACTTTTAATGAAAAACTGTTTTTT. Translation gives CASSHKGQETFNEKLFF.